These T cell receptor beta chains were read from a single sample in a study of CD8+ T cells in alopecia areata. Sequencing was performed with immunoSEQ multiplex PCR; in TCRdb, only in-frame clones are kept and a portion is missing. The top ten clones hold about 5.1% of a sample with about 200,000 clones, 55% to 70% of them seen once. The sequences come from CD4+ T cells sorted from blood, collected at week 24, from a patient treated with tofacitinib. These TCRs come from a human donor with alopecia areata. The CDR3 runs from the conserved cysteine through the conserved F or W. The D gene is left open where the match is weak. Rows may omit the clone size; those that give it use once, few, many or a size class.

clone_size: .; d_call: .; cdr3_length: 15; j_call: TRBJ2-4; v_call: TRBV5-1; cdr3_nt: TGCGCCAGCAGCCCGAATGACTATGCCAAAAACATTCAGTACTTC; cdr3_aa: CASSPNDYAKNIQYF
clone_size: .; d_call: TRBD1; cdr3_length: 16; j_call: TRBJ2-1; v_call: TRBV10-3; cdr3_nt: TGTGCCATCAGGTCCGGACAGGGGGCTTTCCACAATGAGCAGTTCTTC; cdr3_aa: CAIRSGQGAFHNEQFF
clone_size: .; d_call: TRBD2; cdr3_length: 14; j_call: TRBJ2-1; v_call: TRBV11-2; cdr3_nt: TGTGCCAGCAGCCCTCGGACTAGCGGGAATGAGCAGTTCTTC; cdr3_aa: CASSPRTSGNEQFF
clone_size: .; d_call: .; cdr3_length: 17; j_call: TRBJ2-1; v_call: TRBV4-3; cdr3_nt: TGCGCCAGCAGCGAAGTATCTGGGAGCCCGTGGATAAATGAGCAGTTCTTC; cdr3_aa: CASSEVSGSPWINEQFF
clone_size: .; d_call: TRBD1; cdr3_length: 16; j_call: TRBJ1-4; v_call: TRBV4-1; cdr3_nt: TGCGCCAGCAGCCTCGACAGAGGACAGGGCAATGAAAAACTGTTTTTT; cdr3_aa: CASSLDRGQGNEKLFF
clone_size: .; d_call: .; cdr3_length: 13; j_call: TRBJ2-7; v_call: TRBV9; cdr3_nt: TGTGCCAGCAGCCCGGACCAAGACGGGGAGCAGTACTTC; cdr3_aa: CASSPDQDGEQYF
clone_size: few; d_call: .; cdr3_length: 13; j_call: TRBJ2-7; v_call: TRBV5-1; cdr3_nt: TGCGCCAGCAGCTTCCGGCATGGGGACGAGCAGTACTTC; cdr3_aa: CASSFRHGDEQYF
clone_size: few; d_call: TRBD1; cdr3_length: 16; j_call: TRBJ1-1; v_call: TRBV18; cdr3_nt: TGTGCCAGCTCCCTGGGGACAGGGATATTGAACACTGAAGCTTTCTTT; cdr3_aa: CASSLGTGILNTEAFF
clone_size: .; d_call: .; cdr3_length: 16; j_call: TRBJ2-2; v_call: TRBV30; cdr3_nt: TGTGCCTGGAGTCTAAGAAGGACCGTCTCAACCGGGGAGCTGTTTTTT; cdr3_aa: CAWSLRRTVSTGELFF
clone_size: .; d_call: .; cdr3_length: 15; j_call: TRBJ1-1; v_call: TRBV2; cdr3_nt: TGTGCCAGCCGACGTGAAGGGCAGGGAACCACTGAAGCTTTCTTT; cdr3_aa: CASRREGQGTTEAFF
clone_size: few; d_call: .; cdr3_length: 18; j_call: TRBJ2-7; v_call: TRBV5-1; cdr3_nt: TGCGCCAGCAGCTCACCACCCCACAGGGGAGGCTTCTCCTACGAGCAGTACTTC; cdr3_aa: CASSSPPHRGGFSYEQYF